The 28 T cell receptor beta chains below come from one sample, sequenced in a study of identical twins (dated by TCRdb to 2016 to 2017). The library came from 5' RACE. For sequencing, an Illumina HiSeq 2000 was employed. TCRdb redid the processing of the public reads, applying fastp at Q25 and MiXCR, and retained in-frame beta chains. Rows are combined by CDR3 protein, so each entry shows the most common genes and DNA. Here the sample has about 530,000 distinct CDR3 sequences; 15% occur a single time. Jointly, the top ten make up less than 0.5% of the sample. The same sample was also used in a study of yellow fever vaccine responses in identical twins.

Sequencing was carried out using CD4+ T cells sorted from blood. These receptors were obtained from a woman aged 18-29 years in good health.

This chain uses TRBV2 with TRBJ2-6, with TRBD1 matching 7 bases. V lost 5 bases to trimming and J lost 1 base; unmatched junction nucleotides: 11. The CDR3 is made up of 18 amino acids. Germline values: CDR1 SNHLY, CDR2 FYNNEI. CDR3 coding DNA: TGTGCCAGCAGTTTCAGGACAGGAGTAGGTTCTGGGGCCAACGTCCTGACTTTC. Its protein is CASSFRTGVGSGANVLTF.

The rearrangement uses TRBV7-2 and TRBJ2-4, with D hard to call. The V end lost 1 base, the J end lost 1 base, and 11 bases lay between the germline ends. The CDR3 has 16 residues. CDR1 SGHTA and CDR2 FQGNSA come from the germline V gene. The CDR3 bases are TGTGCCAGCAGCTTAGAGGGAAAGAGGGCCAAAAACATTCAGTACTTC. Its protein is CASSLEGKRAKNIQYF. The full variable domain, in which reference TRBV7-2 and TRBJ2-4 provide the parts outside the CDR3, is GAGVSQSPSNKVTEKGKDVELRCDPISGHTALYWYRQSLGQGLEFLIYFQGNSAPDKSGLPSDRFSAERTGGSVSTLTIQRTQQEDSAVYLCASSLEGKRAKNIQYFGAGTRLSVL.

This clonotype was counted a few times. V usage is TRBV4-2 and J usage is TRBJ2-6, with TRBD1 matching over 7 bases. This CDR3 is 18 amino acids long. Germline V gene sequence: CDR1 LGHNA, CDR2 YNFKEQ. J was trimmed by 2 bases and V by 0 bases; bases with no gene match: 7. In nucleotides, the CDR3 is TGTGCCAGCAGCCAAGAGGCCGGAACAGGGGCTGGGGCCAACGTCCTGACTTTC. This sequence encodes CASSQEAGTGAGANVLTF.

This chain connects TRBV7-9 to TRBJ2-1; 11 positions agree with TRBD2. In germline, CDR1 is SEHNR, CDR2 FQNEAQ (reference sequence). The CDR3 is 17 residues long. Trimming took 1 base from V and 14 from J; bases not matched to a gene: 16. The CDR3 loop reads CASSLVSGGVYATVEFF. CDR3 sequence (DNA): TGTGCCAGCAGCTTAGTTAGCGGGGGGGTATACGCCACCGTGGAGTTCTTC.

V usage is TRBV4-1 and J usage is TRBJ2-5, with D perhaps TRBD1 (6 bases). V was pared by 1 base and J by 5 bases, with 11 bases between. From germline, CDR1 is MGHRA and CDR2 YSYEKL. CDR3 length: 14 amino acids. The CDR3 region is CASSQGWGLETQYF. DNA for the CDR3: TGCGCCAGCAGCCAAGGTTGGGGGCTCGAGACCCAGTACTTC.

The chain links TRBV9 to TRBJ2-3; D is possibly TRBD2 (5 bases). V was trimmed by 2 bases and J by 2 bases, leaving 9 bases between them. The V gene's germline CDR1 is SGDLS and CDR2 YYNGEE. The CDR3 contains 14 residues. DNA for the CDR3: TGTGCCAGCAGCGTTGGGAGTTCCACAGATACGCAGTATTTT. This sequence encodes CASSVGSSTDTQYF.

DNA for the CDR3: TGCGCCAGCAGCTTCTCCGGGGGGGCTCACAATGAGCAGTTCTTC. This codes for CASSFSGGAHNEQFF. V usage is TRBV5-1 and J usage is TRBJ2-1, with 8 bases that match TRBD2. This CDR3 is built from 15 residues. V lost 2 bases, J lost 5 bases, and 6 bases stayed unmatched. From germline, CDR1 is SGHRS and CDR2 YFSETQ.

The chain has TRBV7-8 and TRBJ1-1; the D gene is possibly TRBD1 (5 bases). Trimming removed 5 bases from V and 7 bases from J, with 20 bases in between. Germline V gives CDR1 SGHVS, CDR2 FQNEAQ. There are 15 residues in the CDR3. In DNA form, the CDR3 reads TGTGCCAGCAGCCCGACCCCCGGGGAGGGACGTGAAGCTTTCTTT. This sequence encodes CASSPTPGEGREAFF. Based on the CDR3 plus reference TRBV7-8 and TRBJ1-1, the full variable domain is GAGVSQSPRYKVAKRGQDVALRCDPISGHVSLFWYQQALGQGPEFLTYFQNEAQLDKSGLPSDRFFAERPEGSVSTLKIQRTQQEDSAVYLCASSPTPGEGREAFFGQGTRLTVV.

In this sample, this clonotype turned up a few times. CDR3 amino acids: CASSLAPSGTVFEKLFF. DNA for the CDR3: TGTGCCAGCAGCTTAGCTCCATCCGGGACGGTGTTTGAAAAACTGTTTTTT. The chain has TRBV11-2 and TRBJ1-4, with D perhaps TRBD1 (5 bases). This CDR3 is 17 amino acids long. V lost 1 base to trimming and J lost 7 bases, with 19 bases between them. The V gene's germline CDR1 is SGHAT and CDR2 FQNNGV.

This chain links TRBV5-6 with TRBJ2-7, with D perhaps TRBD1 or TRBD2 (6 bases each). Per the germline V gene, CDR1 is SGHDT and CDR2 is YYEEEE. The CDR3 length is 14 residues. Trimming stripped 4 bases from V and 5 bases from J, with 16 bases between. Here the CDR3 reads CASSGGTLLHEQYF. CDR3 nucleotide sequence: TGTGCCAGCAGCGGCGGGACACTTCTCCACGAGCAGTACTTC.

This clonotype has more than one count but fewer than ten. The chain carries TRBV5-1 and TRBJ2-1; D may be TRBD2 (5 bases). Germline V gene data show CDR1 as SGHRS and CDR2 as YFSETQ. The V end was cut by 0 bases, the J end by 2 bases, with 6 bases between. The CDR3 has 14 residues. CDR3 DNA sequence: TGCGCCAGCAGCTTGGGCGGGCCCTACAATGAGCAGTTCTTC. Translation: CASSLGGPYNEQFF.

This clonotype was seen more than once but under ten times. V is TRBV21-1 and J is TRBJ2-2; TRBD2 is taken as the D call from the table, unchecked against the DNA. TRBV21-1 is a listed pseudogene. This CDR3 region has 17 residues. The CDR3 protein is CASSSPQGGPWPGELFF. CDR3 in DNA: TGTGCCAGCAGCTCACCCCAGGGAGGGCCGTGGCCCGGGGAGCTGTTTTTT.

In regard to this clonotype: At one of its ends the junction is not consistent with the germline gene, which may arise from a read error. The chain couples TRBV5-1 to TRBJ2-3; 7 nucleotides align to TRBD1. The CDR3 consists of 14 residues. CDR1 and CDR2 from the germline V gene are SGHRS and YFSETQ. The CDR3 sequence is CASSLGTETDSQYF. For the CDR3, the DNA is TGCGCCAGCAGCTTAGGGACAGAGACAGATTCGCAGTATTTT.

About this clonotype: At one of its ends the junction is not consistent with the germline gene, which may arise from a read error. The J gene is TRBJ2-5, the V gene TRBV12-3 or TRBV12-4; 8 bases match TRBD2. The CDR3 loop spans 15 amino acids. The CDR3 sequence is CAGSFRLAGQETQYF. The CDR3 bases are TGTGCCGGCAGTTTTCGGCTAGCGGGTCAAGAGACCCAGTACTTC.

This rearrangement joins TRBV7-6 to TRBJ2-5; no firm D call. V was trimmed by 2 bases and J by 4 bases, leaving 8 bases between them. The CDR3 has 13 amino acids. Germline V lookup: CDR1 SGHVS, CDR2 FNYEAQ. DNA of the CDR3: TGTGCCAGCAGCTTAAAGGGCCGAGAGACCCAGTACTTC. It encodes CASSLKGRETQYF. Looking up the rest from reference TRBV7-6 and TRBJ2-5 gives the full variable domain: GAGVSQSPRYKVTKRGQDVALRCDPISGHVSLYWYRQALGQGPEFLTYFNYEAQQDKSGLPNDRFSAERPEGSISTLTIQRTEQRDSAMYRCASSLKGRETQYFGPGTRLLVL.

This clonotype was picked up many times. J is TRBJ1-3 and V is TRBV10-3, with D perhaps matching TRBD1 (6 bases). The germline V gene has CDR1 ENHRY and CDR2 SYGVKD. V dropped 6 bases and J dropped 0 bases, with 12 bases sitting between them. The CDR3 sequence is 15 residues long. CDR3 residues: CAISRDRYSGNTIYF. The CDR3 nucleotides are TGTGCCATCAGCCGCGACAGGTACTCTGGAAACACCATATATTTT.

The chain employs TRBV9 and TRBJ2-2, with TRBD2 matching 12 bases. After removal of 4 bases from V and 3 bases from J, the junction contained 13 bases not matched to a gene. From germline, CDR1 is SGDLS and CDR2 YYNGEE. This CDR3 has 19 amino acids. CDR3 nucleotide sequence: TGTGCCAGCAGCATTTCTCCGGGACTAGCGGGCGGTTACACCGGGGAGCTGTTTTTT. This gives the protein CASSISPGLAGGYTGELFF. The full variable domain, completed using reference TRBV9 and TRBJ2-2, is DSGVTQTPKHLITATGQRVTLRCSPRSGDLSVYWYQQSLDQGLQFLIQYYNGEERAKGNILERFSAQQFPDLHSELNLSSLELGDSALYFCASSISPGLAGGYTGELFFGEGSRLTVL.

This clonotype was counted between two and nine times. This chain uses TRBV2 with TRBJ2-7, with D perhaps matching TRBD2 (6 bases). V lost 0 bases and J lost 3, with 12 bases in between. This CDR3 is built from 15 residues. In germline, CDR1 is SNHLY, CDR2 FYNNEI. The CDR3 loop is CASSEADLAIYEQYF. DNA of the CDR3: TGTGCCAGCAGTGAAGCCGATCTAGCGATCTACGAGCAGTACTTC.

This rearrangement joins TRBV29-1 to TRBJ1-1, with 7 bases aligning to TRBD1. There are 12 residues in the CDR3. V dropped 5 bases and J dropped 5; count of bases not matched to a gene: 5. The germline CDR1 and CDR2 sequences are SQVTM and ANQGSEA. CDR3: CSVHRGGTEAFF. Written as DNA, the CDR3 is TGCAGCGTTCACAGGGGAGGAACTGAAGCTTTCTTT.

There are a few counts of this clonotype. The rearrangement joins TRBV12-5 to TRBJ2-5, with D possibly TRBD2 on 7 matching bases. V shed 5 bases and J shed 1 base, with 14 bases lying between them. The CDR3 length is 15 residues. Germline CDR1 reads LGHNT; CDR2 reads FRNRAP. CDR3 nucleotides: TGTGCTAGTGGTCCCGTACGGGGGGCCCAAGAGACCCAGTACTTC. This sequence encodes CASGPVRGAQETQYF. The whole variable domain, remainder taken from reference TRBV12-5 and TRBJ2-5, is DARVTQTPRHKVTEMGQEVTMRCQPILGHNTVFWYRQTMMQGLELLAYFRNRAPLDDSGMPKDRFSAEMPDATLATLKIQPSEPRDSAVYFCASGPVRGAQETQYFGPGTRLLVL.

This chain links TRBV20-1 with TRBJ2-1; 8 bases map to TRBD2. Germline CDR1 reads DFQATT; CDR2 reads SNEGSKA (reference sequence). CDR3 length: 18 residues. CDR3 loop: CRAPGTSKGVLQYNEQFF. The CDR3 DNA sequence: TGCAGGGCCCCGGGGACTAGTAAAGGGGTTTTGCAATACAATGAGCAGTTCTTC.

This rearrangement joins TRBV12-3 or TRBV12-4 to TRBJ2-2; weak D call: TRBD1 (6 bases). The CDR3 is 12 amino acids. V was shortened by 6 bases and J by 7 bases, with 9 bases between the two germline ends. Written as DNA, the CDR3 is TGTGCCAGCAGCCCGGACAGCGGGGAGCTGTTTTTT. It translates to CASSPDSGELFF.

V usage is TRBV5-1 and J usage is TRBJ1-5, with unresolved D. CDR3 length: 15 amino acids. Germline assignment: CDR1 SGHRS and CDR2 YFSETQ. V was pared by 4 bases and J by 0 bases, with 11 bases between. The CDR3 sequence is CASSRSGSSNQPQHF. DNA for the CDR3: TGCGCCAGCAGCCGGTCCGGGAGTAGCAATCAGCCCCAGCATTTT.

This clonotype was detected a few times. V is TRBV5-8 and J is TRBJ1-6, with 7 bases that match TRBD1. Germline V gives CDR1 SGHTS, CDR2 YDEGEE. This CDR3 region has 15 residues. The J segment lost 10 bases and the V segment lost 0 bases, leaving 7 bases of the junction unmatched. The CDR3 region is CASSLADRVRSPLHF. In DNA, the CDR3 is TGTGCCAGCAGCTTGGCCGACAGGGTAAGGTCACCCCTCCACTTT.

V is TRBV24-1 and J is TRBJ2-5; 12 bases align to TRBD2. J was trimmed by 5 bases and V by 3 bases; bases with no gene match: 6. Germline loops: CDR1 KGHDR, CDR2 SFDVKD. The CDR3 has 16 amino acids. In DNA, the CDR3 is TGTGCCACCAGTGATCCGACTAGCGGGAGCGGGGAGACCCAGTACTTC. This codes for CATSDPTSGSGETQYF.

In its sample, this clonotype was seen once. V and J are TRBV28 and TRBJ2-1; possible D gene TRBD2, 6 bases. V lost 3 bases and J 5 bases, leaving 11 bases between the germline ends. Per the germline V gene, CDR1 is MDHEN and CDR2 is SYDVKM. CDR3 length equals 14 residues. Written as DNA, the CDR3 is TGTGCCAGCAGTTTTGCGGGGAGGAACAATGAGCAGTTCTTC. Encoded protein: CASSFAGRNNEQFF.

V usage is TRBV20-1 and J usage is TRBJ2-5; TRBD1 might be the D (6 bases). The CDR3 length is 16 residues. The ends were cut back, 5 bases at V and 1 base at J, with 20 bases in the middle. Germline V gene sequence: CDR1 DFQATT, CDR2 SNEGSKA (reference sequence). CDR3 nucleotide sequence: TGCAGTGCTCGTCACAGGGAAGTCGGCCTCCAAGAGACCCAGTACTTC. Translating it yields CSARHREVGLQETQYF.

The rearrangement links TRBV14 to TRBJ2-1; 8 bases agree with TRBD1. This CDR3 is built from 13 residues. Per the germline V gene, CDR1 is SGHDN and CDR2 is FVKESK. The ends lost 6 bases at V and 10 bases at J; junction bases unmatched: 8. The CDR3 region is CASRTGGSGEQFF. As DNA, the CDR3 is TGTGCCAGCAGAACAGGGGGGAGTGGAGAGCAGTTCTTC.